Described below is a single T cell receptor beta chain sequence and its context. Antigen unknown. V dropped 0 bases and J dropped 7 bases, with 8 bases sitting between them. CDR3 length: 12 residues. The germline V gene has CDR1 SGHDT and CDR2 YYEEEE. These data come from a study of OX40 agonist ivuxolimab in advanced cancers. Study-wide background: Given to patients was ivuxolimab, an agonistic anti-OX40 (CD134) antibody. Three patients, one with hepatocellular carcinoma and two with cutaneous melanoma, responded partially. The study, taken as a whole, reports: Researchers report that CD8+ T cells had, on average, more expanded clones than CD4+.

The data were produced by immunoSEQ multiplex PCR, yet TCRdb's version contains in-frame clones alone and is incomplete. Here the sample spans 130,000 or so clones, over 75% being singletons. The J gene is TRBJ2-7, the V gene TRBV5-6; the D is unclear. The TCR comes from an adult with an advanced solid tumor such as melanoma, head and neck, liver or kidney cancer. Sequencing was performed on CD4+ or CD8+ T cells sorted from blood, taken in a trial of the OX40 agonist ivuxolimab. The CDR3 is CASSLASGEQYF. The DNA for the CDR3 is TGTGCCAGCAGCTTGGCGTCAGGAGAGCAGTACTTC.